One sample yielded the 14 T cell receptor beta chains listed below, sequenced in a study of beta chain features in type 1 diabetes. The entirety of the isolated RNA underwent reverse transcription, so expressed TCRB transcripts were sequenced. Libraries were prepared by immunoSEQ multiplex PCR; TCRdb keeps only in-frame clonotypes and omits some of them. The repertoire holds a few hundred thousand clones, with approximately 11% as singletons. The sample comprised naive CD4+ T cells from blood. The receptors were gathered from a woman aged 30 to 39 in good health.

V usage is TRBV5-1 and J usage is TRBJ2-5; 7 nucleotides align to TRBD2. This CDR3 is built from 17 residues. Germline assignment: CDR1 SGHRS and CDR2 YFSETQ. V was clipped by 4 bases and J by 1 base; unmatched bases: 13. The CDR3 bases are TGCGCCAGCAGCGTATCACCCGGAGGGACTACCCAAGAGACCCAGTACTTC. Translating it yields CASSVSPGGTTQETQYF. The complete variable domain, with remaining parts taken from reference TRBV5-1 and TRBJ2-5, reads KAGVTQTPRYLIKTRGQQVTLSCSPISGHRSVSWYQQTPGQGLQFLFEYFSETQRNKGNFPGRFSGRQFSNSRSEMNVSTLELGDSALYLCASSVSPGGTTQETQYFGPGTRLLVL.

A few counts support this clone. This chain links TRBV19 with TRBJ2-1, with 8 bases that match TRBD2. CDR1 is LNHDA and CDR2 is SQIVND in the germline V gene (reference sequence). V lost 3 bases, J lost 7 bases, and 17 bases stayed unmatched. The CDR3 totals 18 residues. The CDR3 here is CASSISRGVAGNRNEQFF. As DNA, the CDR3 is TGTGCCAGTAGTATTAGCCGGGGCGTAGCGGGAAATCGGAATGAGCAGTTCTTC.

This clone was seen a handful of times. V usage is TRBV30 and J usage is TRBJ2-1; perhaps TRBD2 as D (6 bases). The CDR3 totals 11 residues. Trimming removed 4 bases at V and 6 bases at J, with 7 bases between. Germline V lookup: CDR1 GTSNPN, CDR2 SVGIG (reference sequence). The CDR3 DNA is TGTGCCTGGACGGAGGGCAATGAGCAGTTCTTC. This gives the protein CAWTEGNEQFF.

A note on this clone: Different DNA sequences within this sample yield the same CDR3. This chain links TRBV2 with TRBJ2-3; unclear D gene. Germline V gene data show CDR1 as SNHLY and CDR2 as FYNNEI. The CDR3 extends over 12 amino acids. V was pared by 5 bases and J by 0 bases, with 3 bases between. CDR3 coding DNA: TGTGCCAGCAGTCCTAGCACAGATACGCAGTATTTT. Encoded protein: CASSPSTDTQYF. The full variable domain, its missing parts supplied by reference TRBV2 and TRBJ2-3, is EPEVTQTPSHQVTQMGQEVILRCVPISNHLYFYWYRQILGQKVEFLVSFYNNEISEKSEIFDDQFSVERPDGSNFTLKIRSTKLEDSAMYFCASSPSTDTQYFGPGTRLTVL.

The V gene is TRBV4-3, the J gene TRBJ2-3; D gene uncertain. The CDR3 has 15 amino acids. Germline CDR1 reads LGHNA; CDR2 reads YSLEER. Trimming shortened V by 1 base and J by 1 base, and 9 bases separated the two germline ends. Here the CDR3 DNA reads TGCGCCAGCAGCCAAGTCGGCCGGGGCACAGATACGCAGTATTTT. It encodes CASSQVGRGTDTQYF.

The chain has TRBV18 and TRBJ2-6; perhaps TRBD2 as D (5 bases). Trimming took off 3 bases at V and 0 bases at J, with 15 bases between the two ends. Germline values: CDR1 KGHSH, CDR2 LQKENI. CDR3 length: 18 residues. Here the CDR3 reads CASSPVQAEGSGANVLTF. The CDR3 nucleotides read TGTGCCAGCTCACCCGTCCAGGCCGAGGGCTCTGGGGCCAACGTCCTGACTTTC.

In this sample, this clone turned up a few times. This sample also contains other DNA sequences that code for the same CDR3. J is TRBJ2-7 and V is TRBV5-1; TRBD1 might be the D (6 bases). Trimming removed 0 bases from V and 2 bases from J, with 9 bases in between. Germline CDR1 and CDR2: SGHRS and YFSETQ. CDR3 length: 14 residues. The CDR3 coding sequence is TGCGCCAGCAGCTTGGGACAGGTAACCTACGAGCAGTACTTC. Translation gives CASSLGQVTYEQYF.

V is TRBV6-5 and J is TRBJ2-7; TRBD2 matches at 9 bases. J lost 2 bases, V lost 5 bases, and 4 bases had no gene match. Germline loops: CDR1 MNHEY, CDR2 SVGAGI. The CDR3 covers 14 residues. The CDR3 protein is CASSKTSGTYEQYF. CDR3 in DNA: TGTGCCAGCAGTAAGACTAGCGGAACCTACGAGCAGTACTTC.

This clone was seen more than once but under ten times. The rearrangement links TRBV4-1 to TRBJ1-2; 12 nucleotides match TRBD1. The CDR3 has 17 amino acids. The trim removed 0 bases at V and 4 bases at J, leaving 6 bases unmatched. Germline V CDR1 and CDR2: MGHRA, YSYEKL. In DNA form, the CDR3 reads TGCGCCAGCAGCCAAGAGTTACGGGACAGGGGGCTCTATGGCTACACCTTC. It yields the protein CASSQELRDRGLYGYTF.

The sample holds a few counts of this clone. V is TRBV2 and J is TRBJ1-1, with D possibly being TRBD1 (5 bases). Trimming cost V 9 bases and J 3 bases, with 8 bases left between them. The CDR3 covers 11 residues. Germline loops: CDR1 SNHLY, CDR2 FYNNEI. CDR3 protein: CASTQDTEAFF. The CDR3 nucleotides are TGTGCCAGTACACAGGACACTGAAGCTTTCTTT.

V usage is TRBV6-4 and J usage is TRBJ1-5, with D uncertain. The V gene lost 3 bases and the J gene lost 7 bases, with 10 bases spanning the gap. CDR3 length equals 13 residues. Germline CDR1 MRHNA, CDR2 SNTAGT. The CDR3, as DNA: TGTGCCAGCAGTGAAGGTGGAGCGCAGCCCCAGCATTTT. Its translation: CASSEGGAQPQHF.

The V gene is TRBV15, the J gene TRBJ2-5, with 9 bases lining up with TRBD1. V was clipped by 3 bases and J by 5 bases; unmatched bases: 7. CDR3 length: 15 residues. Per germline, CDR1 LNHNV and CDR2 YYDKDF (reference sequence). CDR3 bases: TGTGCCACCAGCAGCACCGGGACAGGGATTGAGACCCAGTACTTC. This encodes CATSSTGTGIETQYF.

This clone has only a few counts. The rearrangement joins TRBV9 to TRBJ2-7; 9 nucleotides agree with TRBD2. This CDR3 is 13 amino acids long. V was clipped by 3 bases and J by 6 bases; unmatched bases: 4. CDR1 SGDLS and CDR2 YYNGEE come from the germline V gene. The CDR3 here is CASSEGLAREQYF. The CDR3 DNA reads TGTGCCAGCAGCGAAGGACTAGCGCGCGAGCAGTACTTC.

The V call is TRBV15, the J call TRBJ2-5; 12 positions agree with TRBD2. After removal of 0 bases from V and 5 bases from J, the junction contained 4 bases not matched to a gene. The CDR3 totals 16 residues. CDR1 LNHNV and CDR2 YYDKDF come from the germline V gene (reference sequence). The CDR3 spells CATSRDLAGGLETQYF. CDR3 sequence (DNA): TGTGCCACCAGCAGAGATCTAGCGGGAGGGCTGGAGACCCAGTACTTC.